This T cell receptor beta chain was observed in a study of cytomegalovirus exposure and HLA in healthy donors. Study-level findings and limits: It was shown in a later analysis that HLA-associated TCR beta chains were more clonally expanded than other, equally common chains.

Germline loops: CDR1 SGHRS, CDR2 YFSETQ. The CDR3 extends over 15 amino acids. V lost 4 bases and J lost 1; bases outside the gene matches: 3. The PCR ran on 60 Vbeta and 13 Jbeta primers. The table came from immunoSEQ multiplex PCR; TCRdb's copy has only in-frame clones and leaves some out. The sample includes around 140,000 clones, about 79% of them seen just once. A few counts support this clone. The antigen is not known. Sequences were obtained from PBMCs. The chain couples TRBV5-1 to TRBJ2-5, with TRBD2 matching over 11 bases. The receptor's source is a male donor in good health and CMV-seronegative. DNA of the CDR3: TGCGCCAGCAGCCTAGGGACTAGCGGCCAAGAGACCCAGTACTTC. Translated, it gives CASSLGTSGQETQYF.